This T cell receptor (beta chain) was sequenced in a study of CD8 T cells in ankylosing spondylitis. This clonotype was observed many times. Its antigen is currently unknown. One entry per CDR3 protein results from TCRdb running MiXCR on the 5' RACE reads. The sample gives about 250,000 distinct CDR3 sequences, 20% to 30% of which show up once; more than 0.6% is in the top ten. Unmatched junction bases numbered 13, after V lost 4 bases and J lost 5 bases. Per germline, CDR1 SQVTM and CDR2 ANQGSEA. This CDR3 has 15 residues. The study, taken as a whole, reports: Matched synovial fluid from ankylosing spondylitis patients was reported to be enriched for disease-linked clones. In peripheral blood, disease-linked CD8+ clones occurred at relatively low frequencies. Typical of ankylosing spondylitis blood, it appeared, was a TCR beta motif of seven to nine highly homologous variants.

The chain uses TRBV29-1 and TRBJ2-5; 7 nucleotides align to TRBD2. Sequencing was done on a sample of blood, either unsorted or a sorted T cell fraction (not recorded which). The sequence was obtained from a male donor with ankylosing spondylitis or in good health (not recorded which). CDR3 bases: TGCAGCGTTGTGGGGGGGACGACAATGGGGGAGACCCAGTACTTC. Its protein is CSVVGGTTMGETQYF.